This T cell receptor (beta chain) was sequenced during a study of response to subunit inactivated influenza vaccine (dated by TCRdb to 2017 to 2018). In terms of the full investigation: The study used deep quantitative T cell receptor repertoire profiling to track responses to a trivalent subunit inactivated influenza vaccine. Study-level results and caveats: According to the authors, only a limited number of new T cells may be recruited by each seasonal influenza vaccination.

The V end gives up 5 bases and the J end 0 bases, leaving 6 bases in the junction not matched to a gene. The CDR3 runs 15 residues from the cysteine to the phenylalanine. Left in the record is the CDR3 DNA by itself, 45 bases read in frame from the first base. Comments on this clonotype: Its specific antigen is unknown. Per-base qualities were not stored, and no clone one base away is much larger.

The library came from RT-PCR. The sequencer listed for this sample is Illumina HiSeq 2500. In-frame beta chains were kept once TCRdb had trimmed the public reads at Q25 with fastp and called clones with MiXCR. Entries that share a CDR3 protein sequence are merged under the most common genes and DNA. The sample yields about 480,000 distinct CDR3 sequences; about 25% were counted once. About 1.9% of the sample rests with the top ten. The receptor chain draws on TRBV12-3 or TRBV12-4 and TRBJ2-7, with 8 junctional bases fitting TRBD1. Sequenced here: CD4+ T cells sorted from PBMCs, sampled roughly 5 days after vaccination. The receptor was derived from a man aged 45 to 65 who received an inactivated influenza vaccine. Donor details come from another sample of the same person, matched by shared clones. The CDR3 amino acid sequence is: CASSPRDRTSYEQYF. Read as DNA, the sequence is TGTGCCAGCAGTCCCCGGGACAGGACCTCCTACGAGCAGTACTTC.